The 6 T cell receptor beta chains given below trace back to one sample, sequenced in a study of blood T cell repertoires in COVID-19. Sequenced by immunoSEQ multiplex PCR; TCRdb stores in-frame clones only, minus some. This table holds just over 200,000 clones, approximately 84% found once. Sequencing was carried out using peripheral blood. The receptors derive from a man older than 75 with acute or convalescent COVID-19.

The V call is TRBV2, the J call TRBJ2-7, with 13 bases lining up with TRBD2. This CDR3 region has 15 residues. The germline V gene encodes CDR1 SNHLY and CDR2 FYNNEI. The V and J ends lost 8 bases and 6 bases, in that order; junction bases with no gene match: 10. This CDR3 is CASGGLAGTYGEQYV. CDR3 DNA: TGTGCCAGCGGGGGACTAGCGGGAACTTACGGCGAGCAGTACGTC.

This clone was observed a single time. The rearrangement uses TRBV6-1 and TRBJ1-1; 7 positions agree with TRBD1. The CDR3 totals 16 residues. J lost 4 bases, V lost 4 bases, and 12 bases had no gene match. Germline CDR1 and CDR2: MNHNS and SASEGT. Here the CDR3 reads CASSVASGGTSTEAFF. DNA of the CDR3: TGTGCCAGCAGTGTGGCGTCAGGGGGGACGAGCACTGAAGCTTTCTTT.

J is TRBJ1-2 and V is TRBV3-1 (or the pseudogene TRBV3-2); 10 positions agree with TRBD1. CDR3 length equals 16 residues. V shed 1 base, J shed 2 bases, and the junction held 4 bases outside the gene matches. Germline V gene sequence: CDR1 LGHDT, CDR2 YNNKEL (reference sequence). CDR3 coding DNA: TGTGCCAGCAGCCAAGTGGGGACAGGGGTGAACTATGGCTACACCTTC. This codes for CASSQVGTGVNYGYTF.

The V call is TRBV30, the J call TRBJ1-1; 8 positions agree with TRBD1. Germline V lookup: CDR1 GTSNPN, CDR2 SVGIG (reference sequence). Unmatched junction bases numbered 2, after V lost 4 bases and J lost 1 base. This CDR3 has 13 amino acids. The CDR3 nucleotides are TGTGCCTGGAACCAGGGGGCGAACACTGAAGCTTTCTTT. Its translation is CAWNQGANTEAFF.

This chain links TRBV7-9 with TRBJ1-4, with 8 bases lining up with TRBD1. There are 16 residues in the CDR3. Germline V gene lookup returns CDR1 SEHNR and CDR2 FQNEAQ (reference sequence). The J segment lost 7 bases and the V segment lost 2 bases, leaving 9 bases of the junction unmatched. CDR3 residues: CASSLMGDRGREKLFF. Written as DNA, the CDR3 is TGTGCCAGCAGCTTAATGGGAGACAGGGGACGTGAAAAACTGTTTTTT.

The rearrangement uses TRBV28 and TRBJ1-1, with D tentatively TRBD1 (5 bases). The V and J ends lost 4 bases and 0 bases respectively, with 12 bases between them. Germline V lookup: CDR1 MDHEN, CDR2 SYDVKM. CDR3 length equals 15 residues. CDR3 DNA: TGTGCCAGCAGTTCACAGGCCCCCCTGAACACTGAAGCTTTCTTT. Translation gives CASSSQAPLNTEAFF.